Each of the 32 T cell receptor beta chains below was sequenced from the same sample in a study of T cell responses to AZD1222 COVID-19 vaccine. Profiling relied on immunoSEQ multiplex PCR, and the TCRdb table lists in-frame clones only, not all of them. The sample contains around 100,000 clones, about nine tenths of which appear only once. The source was peripheral blood, collected on day 0 of AZD1222 vaccination. All receptors come from an adult in good health.

In this sample, this clone turned up once. This rearrangement joins TRBV5-1 to TRBJ2-7, with 8 bases lining up with TRBD2. The CDR3 spans 14 residues. Trimming took 6 bases from V and 6 from J; bases not matched to a gene: 11. Germline lookup yields CDR1 SGHRS and CDR2 YFSETQ. The chain's CDR3 is CASIAFPGGGEQYF. DNA of the CDR3: TGCGCCAGCATAGCTTTCCCGGGGGGGGGCGAGCAGTACTTC.

This rearrangement joins TRBV19 to TRBJ1-1; TRBD1 aligns across 8 bases. V lost 10 bases and J lost 1; bases outside the gene matches: 8. This CDR3 spans 14 amino acids. CDR1 is LNHDA, CDR2 SQIVND, per germline (reference sequence). CDR3 in amino acids: CATGQGEWNTEAFF. The CDR3 DNA follows: TGTGCCACTGGACAGGGAGAGTGGAACACTGAAGCTTTCTTT.

This chain joins TRBV28 and TRBJ1-1; unclear D gene. Germline assignment: CDR1 MDHEN and CDR2 SYDVKM. The V end lost 5 bases, the J end lost 4 bases, and 11 bases lay between the germline ends. The length of the CDR3 is 13 residues. For the CDR3, the DNA is TGTGCCAGCAGTATCACATTGGGCACTGAAGCTTTCTTT. Translating gives CASSITLGTEAFF.

CDR3 DNA: TGCAGTGCTAGTGAAGGACAGGGGGGCTATGGCTACACCTTC. As protein: CSASEGQGGYGYTF. The V call is TRBV20-1, the J call TRBJ1-2, with 10 positions matching TRBD1. Germline CDR1 reads DFQATT; CDR2 reads SNEGSKA (reference sequence). The CDR3 is made up of 14 amino acids. V was pared by 3 bases and J by 4 bases, with 5 bases of the junction left unmatched.

The chain links TRBV9 to TRBJ2-7; 8 nucleotides agree with TRBD1. V shed 4 bases and J 2 bases; nucleotides not matched to a gene: 11. The CDR3 consists of 16 residues. CDR1 SGDLS and CDR2 YYNGEE come from the germline V gene. CDR3 DNA: TGTGCCAGCAGCAGAACCGGGACAGGATCCACCTACGAGCAGTACTTC. This sequence encodes CASSRTGTGSTYEQYF.

The chain is built from TRBV3-1 (or the pseudogene TRBV3-2) and TRBJ2-7; the D is unclear. Trimming pared 6 bases from V and 5 bases from J, leaving 20 bases between. This CDR3 is built from 15 residues. Per the germline V gene, CDR1 is LGHDT and CDR2 is YNNKEL (reference sequence). CDR3 sequence: CASRTSTGWRDEQYF. The CDR3 DNA sequence: TGTGCCAGCAGGACCTCGACCGGTTGGCGTGACGAGCAGTACTTC.

The chain carries TRBV9 and TRBJ1-3, with D hard to call. Germline-derived CDR1 and CDR2 are SGDLS and YYNGEE. The CDR3 runs 17 residues. The V and J ends lost 3 bases and 3 bases respectively, with 19 bases between them. The chain's CDR3 is CASSADLGSLGGNTIYF. The CDR3 DNA reads TGTGCCAGCAGCGCCGACCTCGGGTCTTTGGGTGGAAACACCATATATTTT.

This chain connects TRBV7-9 to TRBJ2-3, with D perhaps TRBD2 (6 bases). The CDR3 is 14 amino acids. CDR1 and CDR2 from the germline V gene are SEHNR and FQNEAQ (reference sequence). The ends were cut back, 5 bases at V and 2 bases at J, with 11 bases in the middle. The CDR3 here is CASSQGLFTDTQYF. The CDR3 region has the DNA TGTGCCAGCAGCCAGGGACTTTTCACAGATACGCAGTATTTT.

The V gene is TRBV27, the J gene TRBJ2-6; no reliable D call. The germline V and J ends were trimmed by 2 bases and 4 bases, with 9 bases remaining between them. The CDR3 loop spans 15 amino acids. The germline V gene encodes CDR1 MNHEY and CDR2 SMNVEV (reference sequence). Here the CDR3 reads CASSLKGAGANVLTF. The DNA of the CDR3 is TGTGCCAGCAGTTTAAAGGGCGCGGGGGCCAACGTCCTGACTTTC. The whole variable domain, filled in from reference TRBV27 and TRBJ2-6, reads EAQVTQNPRYLITVTGKKLTVTCSQNMNHEYMSWYRQDPGLGLRQIYYSMNVEVTDKGDVPEGYKVSRKEKRNFPLILESPSPNQTSLYFCASSLKGAGANVLTFGAGSRLTVL.

The chain recombines TRBV7-2 with TRBJ2-6, with unresolved D. The CDR3 contains 15 residues. Germline V CDR1 and CDR2: SGHTA, FQGNSA. Trimming pared 1 base from V and 0 bases from J, leaving 4 bases between. The CDR3, as DNA: TGTGCCAGCAGCTTAGGTCTCTCTGGGGCCAACGTCCTGACTTTC. This translates into CASSLGLSGANVLTF.

The chain is built from TRBV20-1 and TRBJ2-5; D is uncertain. Trimming cost V 3 bases and J 5 bases, with 4 bases left between them. The CDR3 is 10 amino acids. Germline V gene lookup returns CDR1 DFQATT and CDR2 SNEGSKA (reference sequence). DNA of the CDR3: TGCAGTGCTAGCCTGGAGACCCAGTACTTC. Translation: CSASLETQYF.

The chain employs TRBV3-1 (or the pseudogene TRBV3-2) and TRBJ2-1, with D maybe TRBD2 (7 bases). The CDR3 extends over 17 amino acids. Germline-derived CDR1 and CDR2 are LGHDT and YNNKEL (reference sequence). Between the trimmed V and J ends, which lost 3 bases and 9 bases, there was a span of 24 bases. The CDR3 loop is CASSHYERDNHRGEQFF. CDR3 bases: TGTGCCAGCAGCCATTACGAGCGGGACAATCATCGTGGTGAGCAGTTCTTC.

This chain connects TRBV5-1 to TRBJ2-1, with D tentatively TRBD1 (5 bases). Germline V gene sequence: CDR1 SGHRS, CDR2 YFSETQ. The CDR3 consists of 14 residues. Trimming cost V 2 bases and J 4 bases, with 10 bases left between them. The CDR3 coding sequence is TGCGCCAGCAGCTTAGAACAGGAATACAATGAGCAGTTCTTC. Its translation: CASSLEQEYNEQFF.

The J gene is TRBJ1-1, the V gene TRBV18; perhaps TRBD1 as D (6 bases). Per the germline V gene, CDR1 is KGHSH and CDR2 is LQKENI. Trimming took off 3 bases at V and 0 bases at J, with 11 bases between the two ends. The CDR3 runs 15 residues. The CDR3 reads CASSPTGTMNTEAFF. The CDR3 DNA reads TGTGCCAGCTCACCTACCGGGACAATGAACACTGAAGCTTTCTTT.

The J gene is TRBJ1-5, the V gene TRBV24-1; no clear D gene. V was trimmed by 2 bases and J by 0 bases, leaving 10 bases between them. Germline CDR1 KGHDR, CDR2 SFDVKD. The CDR3 consists of 16 residues. The CDR3 sequence is CATSDSAGVSNQPQHF. As DNA, the CDR3 is TGTGCCACCAGTGATTCGGCAGGCGTTAGCAATCAGCCCCAGCATTTT.

The gene calls are TRBV3-1 (or the pseudogene TRBV3-2) and TRBJ2-2; 8 nucleotides match TRBD2. CDR3 length: 17 residues. Losses at the gene ends were 6 bases for V and 2 bases for J; bases not matched to a gene: 11. The germline gives CDR1 LGHDT, CDR2 YNNKEL (reference sequence). CDR3 DNA sequence: TGTGCCAGCAGACCTTTAGCGGGAACTACTAACACCGGGGAGCTGTTTTTT. It is translated as CASRPLAGTTNTGELFF.

This chain connects TRBV29-1 to TRBJ2-2; D not certain. The CDR3 runs 13 residues. The V gene's germline CDR1 is SQVTM and CDR2 ANQGSEA. The ends were cut back, 4 bases at V and 1 base at J, with 7 bases in the middle. In DNA, the CDR3 is TGCAGCGTTGTGTCGGAGAACACCGGGGAGCTGTTTTTT. Amino acid sequence: CSVVSENTGELFF.

The chain joins TRBV3-1 (or the pseudogene TRBV3-2) to TRBJ2-7; no clear D. Per germline, CDR1 LGHDT and CDR2 YNNKEL (reference sequence). The germline V and J ends were trimmed by 1 base and 0 bases, with 1 base remaining between them. The CDR3 is made up of 12 amino acids. The CDR3 loop is CASSQASYEQYF. CDR3 nucleotides: TGTGCCAGCAGCCAAGCCTCCTACGAGCAGTACTTC.

About this clone: An end of the junction differs from the germline gene, which may be a read error. The V call is TRBV5-5, the J call TRBJ1-5; the match to TRBD1 covers 10 bases. The CDR3 loop spans 14 amino acids. Germline loops: CDR1 SGHKS, CDR2 YYEKEE (reference sequence). The CDR3 nucleotides are TGTGCCAGCAGAGCGACAGGGGGCAACCAGCCCCAGCATTTT. Encoded protein: CASRATGGNQPQHF.

The chain uses TRBV7-2 and TRBJ2-7; 16 nucleotides align to TRBD2. Germline lookup yields CDR1 SGHTA and CDR2 FQGNSA. The CDR3 loop spans 17 amino acids. With V trimmed by 5 bases and J by 3 bases, 7 bases remained unmatched. The CDR3 DNA follows: TGTGCCAGCAGCCCGGGACTAGCGGGAGGGCCCGGCTACGAGCAGTACTTC. Amino acids: CASSPGLAGGPGYEQYF.

This chain connects TRBV19 to TRBJ1-5, with a tentative D call TRBD1 (5 bases). This CDR3 is built from 15 residues. CDR1 is LNHDA and CDR2 is SQIVND in the germline V gene (reference sequence). Trimming pared 7 bases from V and 9 bases from J, leaving 22 bases between. CDR3 loop: CASNVEGPFSGPQHF. CDR3 coding DNA: TGTGCCAGTAATGTGGAGGGGCCTTTTTCGGGGCCCCAGCATTTT. Full variable domain (rest looked up from reference TRBV19 and TRBJ1-5): DGGITQSPKYLFRKEGQNVTLSCEQNLNHDAMYWYRQDPGQGLRLIYYSQIVNDFQKGDIAEGYSVSREKKESFPLTVTSAQKNPTAFYLCASNVEGPFSGPQHFGDGTRLSIL.

The CDR3 here is CASSMGLAGRGEQFF. CDR3 DNA: TGTGCCAGTAGTATGGGACTAGCGGGAAGGGGTGAGCAGTTCTTC. The J gene is TRBJ2-1, the V gene TRBV19, with TRBD2 matching 13 bases. This CDR3 spans 15 amino acids. In germline, CDR1 is LNHDA, CDR2 SQIVND (reference sequence). Trimming took 3 bases from V and 9 from J; bases not matched to a gene: 5.

V and J are TRBV6-5 and TRBJ2-7, with 7 bases aligning to TRBD1. Germline V lookup: CDR1 MNHEY, CDR2 SVGAGI. V trimming: 7 bases; J trimming: 5 bases; junction bases outside the gene matches: 8. The CDR3 totals 13 residues. Written as DNA, the CDR3 is TGTGCCAGCATCTACAGGGGAATCGACGAGCAGTACTTC. It yields the protein CASIYRGIDEQYF.

V usage is TRBV11-3 and J usage is TRBJ2-7; weak D call: TRBD1 (5 bases). V was cut by 0 bases and J by 6 bases, with 15 bases left in between. Germline V lookup: CDR1 SGHNT, CDR2 YENEEA. The CDR3 has 15 residues. Here the CDR3 reads CASSLDHGALFEQYF. Here the CDR3 DNA reads TGTGCCAGCAGCTTAGATCATGGGGCCCTTTTCGAGCAGTACTTC. The full variable domain, in which reference TRBV11-3 and TRBJ2-7 provide the parts outside the CDR3, is EAGVVQSPRYKIIEKKQPVAFWCNPISGHNTLYWYLQNLGQGPELLIRYENEEAVDDSQLPKDRFSAERLKGVDSTLKIQPAELGDSAVYLCASSLDHGALFEQYFGPGTRLTVT.

V is TRBV28 and J is TRBJ2-1; tentative D call: TRBD2 (5 bases). CDR1 is MDHEN and CDR2 is SYDVKM in the germline V gene. The CDR3 consists of 15 residues. Deletions cut 6 bases from V and 0 bases from J, with 12 bases between. Written as DNA, the CDR3 is TGTGCCAGCAGCCTTACTAGGGACTCCTACAATGAGCAGTTCTTC. Residues: CASSLTRDSYNEQFF.

The chain is built from TRBV18 and TRBJ2-4; 7 nucleotides agree with TRBD1. The germline CDR1 and CDR2 sequences are KGHSH and LQKENI. V shed 2 bases, J shed 5 bases, and the junction held 3 bases outside the gene matches. This CDR3 region has 14 residues. Here the CDR3 reads CASSPRTGQNIQYF. The CDR3 coding sequence is TGTGCCAGCTCACCAAGGACAGGACAAAACATTCAGTACTTC.

The chain employs TRBV4-2 and TRBJ2-1; maybe TRBD2 (6 bases). The V gene lost 4 bases and the J gene lost 5 bases, with 15 bases spanning the gap. The V gene's germline CDR1 is LGHNA and CDR2 YNFKEQ. This CDR3 has 15 residues. Written as DNA, the CDR3 is TGTGCCAGCAGCCTTCAGGGACTCGACAACAATGAGCAGTTCTTC. Translating it yields CASSLQGLDNNEQFF.

The genes are TRBV27 and TRBJ1-5; a weak D match, TRBD1 (5 bases). There are 15 residues in the CDR3. Per the germline V gene, CDR1 is MNHEY and CDR2 is SMNVEV (reference sequence). Trimming removed 6 bases from V and 3 bases from J, with 15 bases in between. CDR3 bases: TGTGCCAGCAGCCCCCGAGGGGCGAACAATCAGCCCCAGCATTTT. It codes for CASSPRGANNQPQHF.

CDR3 bases: TGTGCCAGCAGTGAAGCAGGACAGGGGGGTGCCTACGAGCAGTACTTC. Translating it yields CASSEAGQGGAYEQYF. This rearrangement joins TRBV6-1 to TRBJ2-7, with 10 bases fitting TRBD1. Germline values: CDR1 MNHNS, CDR2 SASEGT. This CDR3 is built from 16 residues. The junction had 4 bases not matched to a gene; V was cut back by 0 bases and J by 2 bases.

The chain has TRBV2 and TRBJ2-7; D could derive from TRBD1 or TRBD2 (5 bases each). This CDR3 is 13 amino acids long. In germline, CDR1 is SNHLY, CDR2 FYNNEI. V was clipped by 4 bases and J by 1 base, with 8 bases between them. The CDR3 coding sequence is TGTGCCAGCAGTGGGGACCCTTCCTACGAGCAGTACTTC. Residues: CASSGDPSYEQYF.

V and J are TRBV28 and TRBJ1-1, with 8 positions matching TRBD1. Per germline, CDR1 MDHEN and CDR2 SYDVKM. V trimming: 6 bases; J trimming: 5 bases; junction bases outside the gene matches: 11. This CDR3 contains 15 residues. The CDR3 protein is CASREGRGRGTEAFF. The CDR3, as DNA: TGTGCCAGCAGGGAAGGCAGGGGGCGCGGGACTGAAGCTTTCTTT.

The chain carries TRBV27 and TRBJ2-1; 7 nucleotides match TRBD2. CDR1 is MNHEY, CDR2 SMNVEV, per germline (reference sequence). The CDR3 has 14 amino acids. V shed 10 bases, J shed 3 bases, and the junction held 9 bases outside the gene matches. In DNA form, the CDR3 reads TGTGCCACCAGACCGAGCGGGGACTACAATGAGCAGTTCTTC. Residues: CATRPSGDYNEQFF.